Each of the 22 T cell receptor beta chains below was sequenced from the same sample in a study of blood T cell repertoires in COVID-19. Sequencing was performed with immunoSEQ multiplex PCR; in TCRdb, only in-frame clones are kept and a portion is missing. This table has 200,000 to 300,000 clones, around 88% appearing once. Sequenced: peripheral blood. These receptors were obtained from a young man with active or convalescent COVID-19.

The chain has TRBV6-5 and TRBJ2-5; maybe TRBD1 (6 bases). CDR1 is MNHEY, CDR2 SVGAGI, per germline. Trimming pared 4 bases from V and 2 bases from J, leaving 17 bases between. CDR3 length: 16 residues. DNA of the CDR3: TGTGCCAGCAGTTGGGGGCTCGAGGGGGAACAAGAGACCCAGTACTTC. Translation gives CASSWGLEGEQETQYF.

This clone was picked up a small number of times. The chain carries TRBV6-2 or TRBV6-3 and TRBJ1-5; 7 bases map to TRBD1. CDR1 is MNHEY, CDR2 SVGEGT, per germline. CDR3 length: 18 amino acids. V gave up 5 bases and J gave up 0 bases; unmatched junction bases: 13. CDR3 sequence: CASSTIGTAGYSNQPQHF. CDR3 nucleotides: TGTGCCAGCAGTACCATCGGGACAGCCGGATATAGCAATCAGCCCCAGCATTTT.

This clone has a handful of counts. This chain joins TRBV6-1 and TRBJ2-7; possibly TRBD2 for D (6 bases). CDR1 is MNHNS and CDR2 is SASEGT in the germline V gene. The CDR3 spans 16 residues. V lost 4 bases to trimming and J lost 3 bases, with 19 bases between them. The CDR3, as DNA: TGTGCCAGCAGTGCCCAAAGTCGCGGGGTTGGCTACGAGCAGTACTTC. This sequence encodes CASSAQSRGVGYEQYF.

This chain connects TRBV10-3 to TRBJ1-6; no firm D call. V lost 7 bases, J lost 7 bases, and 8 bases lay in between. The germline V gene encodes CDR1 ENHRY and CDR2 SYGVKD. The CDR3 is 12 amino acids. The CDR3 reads CAIKASNSPLHF. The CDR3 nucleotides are TGTGCCATCAAAGCCTCGAATTCACCCCTCCACTTT.

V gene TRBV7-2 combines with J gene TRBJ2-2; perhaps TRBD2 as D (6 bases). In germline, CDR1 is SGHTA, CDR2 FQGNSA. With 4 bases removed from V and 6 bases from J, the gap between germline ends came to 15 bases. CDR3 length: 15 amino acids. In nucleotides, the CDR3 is TGTGCCAGCAGCTCCTCCCGACTAGTCCCCGGGGAGCTGTTTTTT. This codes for CASSSSRLVPGELFF. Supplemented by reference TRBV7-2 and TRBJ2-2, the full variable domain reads GAGVSQSPSNKVTEKGKDVELRCDPISGHTALYWYRQSLGQGLEFLIYFQGNSAPDKSGLPSDRFSAERTGGSVSTLTIQRTQQEDSAVYLCASSSSRLVPGELFFGEGSRLTVL.

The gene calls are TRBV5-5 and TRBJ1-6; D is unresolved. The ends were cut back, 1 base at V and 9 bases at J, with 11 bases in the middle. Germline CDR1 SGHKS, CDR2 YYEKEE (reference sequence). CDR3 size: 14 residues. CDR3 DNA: TGTGCCAGCAGCTTGAATACAGTAACTTCACCCCTCCACTTT. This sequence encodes CASSLNTVTSPLHF.

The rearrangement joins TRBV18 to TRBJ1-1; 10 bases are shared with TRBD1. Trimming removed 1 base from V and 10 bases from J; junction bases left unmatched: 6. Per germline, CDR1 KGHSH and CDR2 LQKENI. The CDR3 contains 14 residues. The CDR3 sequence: CASSPRDRGPRAFF. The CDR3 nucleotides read TGTGCCAGCTCACCACGGGACAGGGGTCCCCGAGCTTTCTTT.

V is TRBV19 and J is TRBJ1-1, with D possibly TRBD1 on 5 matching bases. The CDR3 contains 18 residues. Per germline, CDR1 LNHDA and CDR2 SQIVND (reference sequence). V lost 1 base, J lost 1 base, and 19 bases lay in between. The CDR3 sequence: CASSIVVLSDTENTEAFF. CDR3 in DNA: TGTGCCAGTAGTATAGTAGTTCTATCGGACACGGAGAACACTGAAGCTTTCTTT.

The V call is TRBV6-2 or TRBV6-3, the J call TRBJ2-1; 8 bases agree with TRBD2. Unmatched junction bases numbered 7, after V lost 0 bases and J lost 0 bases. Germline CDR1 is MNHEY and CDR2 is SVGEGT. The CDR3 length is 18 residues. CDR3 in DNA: TGTGCCAGCAGTTACTCTCGGGAGGGCCCAAGCTCCTACAATGAGCAGTTCTTC. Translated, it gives CASSYSREGPSSYNEQFF.

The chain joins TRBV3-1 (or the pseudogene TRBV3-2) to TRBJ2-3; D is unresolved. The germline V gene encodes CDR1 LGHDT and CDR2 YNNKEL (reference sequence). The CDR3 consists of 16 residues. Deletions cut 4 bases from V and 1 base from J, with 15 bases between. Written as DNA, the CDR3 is TGTGCCAGCAGCCCACCCCCCCGGCAGGGCACAGATACGCAGTATTTT. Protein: CASSPPPRQGTDTQYF.

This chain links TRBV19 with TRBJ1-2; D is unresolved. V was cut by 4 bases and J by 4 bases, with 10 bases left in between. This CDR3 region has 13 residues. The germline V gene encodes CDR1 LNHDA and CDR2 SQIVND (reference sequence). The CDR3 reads CASSNKAGYGYTF. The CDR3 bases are TGTGCCAGTAGTAACAAGGCGGGCTATGGCTACACCTTC.

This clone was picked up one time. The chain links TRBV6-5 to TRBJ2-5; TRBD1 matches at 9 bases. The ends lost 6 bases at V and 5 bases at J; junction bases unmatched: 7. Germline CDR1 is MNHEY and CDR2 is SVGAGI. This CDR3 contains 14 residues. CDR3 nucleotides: TGTGCCAGCAGGAGGGACAGGGCTGGGGAGACCCAGTACTTC. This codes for CASRRDRAGETQYF.

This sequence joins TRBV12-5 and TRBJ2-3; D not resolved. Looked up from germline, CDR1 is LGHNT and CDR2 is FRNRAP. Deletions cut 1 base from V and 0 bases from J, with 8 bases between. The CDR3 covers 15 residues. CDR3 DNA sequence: TGTGCTAGTGGTTTGGGGCTCGTTAGCACAGATACGCAGTATTTT. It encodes CASGLGLVSTDTQYF.

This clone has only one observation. CDR3 in DNA: TGTGCCAGCAGGTTGGGGGGAGGCTATGGCTACACCTTC. Protein sequence: CASRLGGGYGYTF. This chain uses TRBV28 with TRBJ1-2, with TRBD1 as a possible D gene (5 bases). The length of the CDR3 is 13 residues. Trimming pared 6 bases from V and 4 bases from J, leaving 12 bases between. Germline values: CDR1 MDHEN, CDR2 SYDVKM.

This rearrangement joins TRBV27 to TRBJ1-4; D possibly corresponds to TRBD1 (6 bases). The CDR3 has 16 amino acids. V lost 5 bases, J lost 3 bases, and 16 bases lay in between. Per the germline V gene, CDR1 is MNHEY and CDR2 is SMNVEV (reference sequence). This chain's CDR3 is CASSLIQGSANEKLFF. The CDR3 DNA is TGTGCCAGCAGTCTCATACAGGGATCGGCTAATGAAAAACTGTTTTTT.

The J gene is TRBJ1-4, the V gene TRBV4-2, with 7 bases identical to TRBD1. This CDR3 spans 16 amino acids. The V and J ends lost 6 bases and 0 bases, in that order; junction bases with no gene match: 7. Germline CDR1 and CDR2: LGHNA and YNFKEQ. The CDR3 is CASRKEGASTNEKLFF. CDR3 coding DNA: TGTGCCAGCAGAAAAGAGGGGGCCTCAACTAATGAAAAACTGTTTTTT.

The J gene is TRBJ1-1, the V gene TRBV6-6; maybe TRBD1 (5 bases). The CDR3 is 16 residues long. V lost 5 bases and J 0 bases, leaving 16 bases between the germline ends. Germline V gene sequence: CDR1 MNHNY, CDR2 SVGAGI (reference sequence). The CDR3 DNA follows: TGTGCCAGCAGTCGGCGGATGGGACTGATGAACACTGAAGCTTTCTTT. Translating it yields CASSRRMGLMNTEAFF.

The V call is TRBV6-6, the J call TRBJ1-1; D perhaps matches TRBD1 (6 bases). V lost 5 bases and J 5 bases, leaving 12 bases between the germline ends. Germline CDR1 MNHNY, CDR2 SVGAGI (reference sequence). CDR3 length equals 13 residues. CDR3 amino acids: CASSGRGGTEAFF. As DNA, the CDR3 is TGTGCCAGCAGTGGCAGGGGAGGGACTGAAGCTTTCTTT.

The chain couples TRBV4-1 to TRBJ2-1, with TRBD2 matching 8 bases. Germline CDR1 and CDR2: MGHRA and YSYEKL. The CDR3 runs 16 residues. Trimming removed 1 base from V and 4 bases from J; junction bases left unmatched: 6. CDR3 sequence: CASSQAAGAVYNEQFF. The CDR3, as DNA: TGCGCCAGCAGCCAAGCAGCGGGGGCCGTATACAATGAGCAGTTCTTC.

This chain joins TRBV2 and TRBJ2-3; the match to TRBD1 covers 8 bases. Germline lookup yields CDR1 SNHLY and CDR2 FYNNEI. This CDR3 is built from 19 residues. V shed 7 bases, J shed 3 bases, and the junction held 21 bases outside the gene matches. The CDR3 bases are TGTGCCAGCAAGCGTTGGCAGGGGGCCTCAAGGGGAGCGACAGATACGCAGTATTTT. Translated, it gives CASKRWQGASRGATDTQYF.

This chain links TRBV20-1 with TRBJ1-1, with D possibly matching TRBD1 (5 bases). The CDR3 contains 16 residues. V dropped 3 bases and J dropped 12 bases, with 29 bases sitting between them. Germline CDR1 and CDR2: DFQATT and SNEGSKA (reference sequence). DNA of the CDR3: TGCAGTGCTAGTCGCAGGTGGGGGGACTCCTTAAGGTTAACTTTCTTT. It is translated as CSASRRWGDSLRLTFF.

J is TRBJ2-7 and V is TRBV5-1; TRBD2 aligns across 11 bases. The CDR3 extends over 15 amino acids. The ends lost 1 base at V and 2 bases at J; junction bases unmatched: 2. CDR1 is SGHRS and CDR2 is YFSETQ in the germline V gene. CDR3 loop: CASSLTSGGPYEQYF. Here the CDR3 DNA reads TGCGCCAGCAGCTTGACTAGCGGGGGCCCCTACGAGCAGTACTTC.